Following are 20 T cell receptor beta chains from one sample sequenced in a study of human versus mouse CDR3 diversity and MHC coevolution. TCRdb's copy holds only in-frame clones and misses some; the assay was immunoSEQ multiplex PCR. The sample includes more than 60,000 clones, less than 95% of them seen just once. The sequencing input was naive CD4+ T cells from blood. Regarding subset: CD45RO-negative CD62L-positive naive CD4 T cells. The source of these receptors is a person between 30 and 69 years old in good health.

The rearrangement uses TRBV9 and TRBJ2-1; the match to TRBD2 covers 12 bases. CDR1 is SGDLS, CDR2 YYNGEE, per germline. The CDR3 consists of 16 residues. J gave up 15 bases and V 0 bases, and 13 bases lay outside the gene matches. The CDR3 coding sequence is TGTGCCAGCAGCGTAGGGGGCGGGCCTAGCGGGAGGGGACCGTTCTTC. Protein: CASSVGGGPSGRGPFF.

The chain couples TRBV5-5 to TRBJ2-1; 10 bases are shared with TRBD1. Germline CDR1 is SGHKS and CDR2 is YYEKEE (reference sequence). The CDR3 runs 16 residues. J lost 3 bases, V lost 2 bases, and 5 bases had no gene match. The CDR3 bases are TGTGCCAGCAGCTTAGCCGGGACAGGGGTCTACAATGAGCAGTTCTTC. Translating it yields CASSLAGTGVYNEQFF. The whole variable domain, remainder taken from reference TRBV5-5 and TRBJ2-1, is DAGVTQSPTHLIKTRGQQVTLRCSPISGHKSVSWYQQVLGQGPQFIFQYYEKEERGRGNFPDRFSARQFPNYSSELNVNALLLGDSALYLCASSLAGTGVYNEQFFGPGTRLTVL.

This clone has only one observation. This chain joins TRBV19 and TRBJ1-5; D is perhaps TRBD1 (6 bases). Trimming cost V 6 bases and J 5 bases, with 17 bases left between them. This CDR3 is 15 amino acids long. CDR1 is LNHDA, CDR2 SQIVND, per germline (reference sequence). CDR3 DNA sequence: TGTGCCAGTAGGCCTGGGGGGGGGCGAGATCAGCCCCAGCATTTT. This sequence encodes CASRPGGGRDQPQHF.

This sequence joins TRBV6-5 and TRBJ2-5; D possibly corresponds to TRBD1 (6 bases). V gave up 2 bases and J gave up 2 bases, with 6 bases separating them. The CDR3 has 13 amino acids. Per germline, CDR1 MNHEY and CDR2 SVGAGI. The CDR3 here is CASSYRGQETQYF. CDR3 DNA: TGTGCCAGCAGTTACAGGGGGCAAGAGACCCAGTACTTC.

This chain uses TRBV5-4 with TRBJ2-7; 11 bases line up with TRBD2. Germline CDR1 is SGHNT and CDR2 is YYREEE (reference sequence). V dropped 2 bases and J dropped 4; count of bases not matched to a gene: 5. The CDR3 is 15 amino acids. This CDR3 is CASSFSLAGGYEQYF. The CDR3 region has the DNA TGTGCCAGCAGCTTTAGTCTAGCGGGAGGTTACGAGCAGTACTTC. The variable domain in full, completed from reference TRBV5-4 and TRBJ2-7, reads ETGVTQSPTHLIKTRGQQVTLRCSSQSGHNTVSWYQQALGQGPQFIFQYYREEENGRGNFPPRFSGLQFPNYSSELNVNALELDDSALYLCASSFSLAGGYEQYFGPGTRLTVT.

The chain is built from TRBV6-6 and TRBJ1-6, with 8 bases aligning to TRBD1. Germline V gives CDR1 MNHNY, CDR2 SVGAGI (reference sequence). This CDR3 has 15 amino acids. V lost 5 bases to trimming and J lost 7 bases; unmatched junction nucleotides: 7. The CDR3: CASSMGQVENSPLHF. CDR3 coding DNA: TGTGCCAGCAGTATGGGACAGGTGGAGAATTCACCCCTCCACTTT.

The chain joins TRBV12-5 to TRBJ1-1, with D hard to call. Trimming left V 5 bases short and J 4 bases short, with 17 bases between. Germline V gene lookup returns CDR1 LGHNT and CDR2 FRNRAP. The CDR3 consists of 15 residues. The CDR3 loop is CASGLQTSRGTEAFF. CDR3 nucleotides: TGTGCTAGTGGTCTCCAGACATCCCGGGGCACTGAAGCTTTCTTT. The whole variable domain, filled in from reference TRBV12-5 and TRBJ1-1, reads DARVTQTPRHKVTEMGQEVTMRCQPILGHNTVFWYRQTMMQGLELLAYFRNRAPLDDSGMPKDRFSAEMPDATLATLKIQPSEPRDSAVYFCASGLQTSRGTEAFFGQGTRLTVV.

This clone came up once. This sequence joins TRBV4-1 and TRBJ2-7; a possible D gene is TRBD1 (6 bases). The CDR3 contains 14 residues. Germline CDR1 reads MGHRA; CDR2 reads YSYEKL. Between the trimmed V and J ends, which lost 5 bases and 0 bases, there was a span of 11 bases. The CDR3 region is CASSYGQYSYEQYF. The CDR3 bases are TGCGCCAGCAGCTACGGACAGTACTCCTACGAGCAGTACTTC.

The chain carries TRBV5-1 and TRBJ2-2; 9 nucleotides line up with TRBD2. V was clipped by 4 bases and J by 6 bases; unmatched bases: 13. This CDR3 is 17 amino acids long. Germline loops: CDR1 SGHRS, CDR2 YFSETQ. The CDR3 sequence: CASSPGLGSGSAGELFF. The DNA of the CDR3 is TGCGCCAGCAGCCCCGGGTTGGGTAGCGGGAGCGCCGGGGAGCTGTTTTTT.

V usage is TRBV2 and J usage is TRBJ1-2; no firm D call. Germline CDR1 and CDR2: SNHLY and FYNNEI. V was clipped by 1 base and J by 5 bases, with 14 bases between them. The length of the CDR3 is 15 residues. The CDR3 sequence is CASSEGLMESYGYTF. The CDR3 DNA is TGTGCCAGCAGTGAAGGGTTGATGGAGTCGTATGGCTACACCTTC.

The V call is TRBV5-6, the J call TRBJ2-7; 8 bases map to TRBD1. This CDR3 is built from 15 residues. The V and J ends lost 3 bases and 5 bases, in that order; junction bases with no gene match: 10. CDR1 and CDR2 from the germline V gene are SGHDT and YYEEEE. The CDR3 DNA follows: TGTGCCAGCAGCTGGGGGGCAGGGGGCAAGGACGAGCAGTACTTC. Encoded protein: CASSWGAGGKDEQYF.

The chain joins TRBV2 to TRBJ2-1, with 7 positions matching TRBD2. Trimming removed 0 bases from V and 4 bases from J; junction bases left unmatched: 3. The CDR3 totals 15 residues. The V gene's germline CDR1 is SNHLY and CDR2 FYNNEI. This CDR3 reads CASSEARETYNEQFF. Here the CDR3 DNA reads TGTGCCAGCAGTGAAGCGCGGGAGACATACAATGAGCAGTTCTTC.

The V and J genes are TRBV19 and TRBJ1-5, with TRBD1 matching over 7 bases. V shed 3 bases, J shed 5 bases, and the junction held 10 bases outside the gene matches. Germline V gene lookup returns CDR1 LNHDA and CDR2 SQIVND (reference sequence). CDR3 length: 16 amino acids. DNA of the CDR3: TGTGCCAGTAGTATGGGAAGACAGGGAGGAGATCAGCCCCAGCATTTT. It translates to CASSMGRQGGDQPQHF.

The gene calls are TRBV19 and TRBJ1-4, with a possible D match to TRBD1 (6 bases). Germline V gene sequence: CDR1 LNHDA, CDR2 SQIVND (reference sequence). The CDR3 is 16 amino acids. The V and J ends lost 7 bases and 0 bases respectively, with 15 bases between them. The CDR3 DNA follows: TGTGCCAGTACCCCCCGGCGGACAGCAACTAATGAAAAACTGTTTTTT. Protein sequence: CASTPRRTATNEKLFF.

In this sample, this clone turned up a few times. The chain carries TRBV10-1 and TRBJ1-6; D gene ambiguous. Germline loops: CDR1 WNHNN, CDR2 SYGVQD (reference sequence). The CDR3 is 15 residues long. V was clipped by 8 bases and J by 5 bases, with 16 bases between them. The CDR3 bases are TGCGCCAGCGTAAGGAGGTTTACAGATAATTCACCCCTCCACTTT. It is translated as CASVRRFTDNSPLHF.

J is TRBJ1-2 and V is TRBV25-1; maybe TRBD1 (5 bases). There are 13 residues in the CDR3. V gave up 3 bases and J gave up 5 bases, with 10 bases separating them. The germline CDR1 and CDR2 sequences are MGHDK and SYGVNS. The CDR3 DNA follows: TGTGCCAGCAGTGAGGGGCAGGCTTATGGCTACACCTTC. It is translated as CASSEGQAYGYTF.

The chain joins TRBV14 to TRBJ2-1; D remains ambiguous. This CDR3 is built from 16 residues. Germline CDR1 and CDR2: SGHDN and FVKESK. Trimming shortened V by 6 bases and J by 0 bases, and 15 bases separated the two germline ends. The CDR3 reads CASSGRAGPSYNEQFF. CDR3 coding DNA: TGTGCCAGCAGTGGTCGTGCAGGTCCCTCCTACAATGAGCAGTTCTTC.

The chain combines TRBV28 with TRBJ2-3, with D unclear. V lost 7 bases and J lost 2, with 13 bases in between. The CDR3 covers 14 residues. Germline CDR1 and CDR2: MDHEN and SYDVKM. CDR3 DNA sequence: TGTGCCAGCAACCTGCGGCGACCCACAGATACGCAGTATTTT. It codes for CASNLRRPTDTQYF.

In DNA form, the CDR3 reads TGCGCCAGCAGCCGACAGGGTAGCAATCAGCCCCAGCATTTT. It codes for CASSRQGSNQPQHF. J is TRBJ1-5 and V is TRBV4-1; 7 nucleotides line up with TRBD1. CDR3 length: 14 residues. Germline lookup yields CDR1 MGHRA and CDR2 YSYEKL. The V segment lost 4 bases and the J segment 0 bases; nucleotides outside the gene matches: 0.

The gene calls are TRBV15 and TRBJ2-3; no firm D call. Looked up from germline, CDR1 is LNHNV and CDR2 is YYDKDF (reference sequence). The CDR3 sequence is 14 residues long. Trimming took off 0 bases at V and 4 bases at J, with 8 bases between the two ends. The chain's CDR3 is CATSRDPGSDTQYF. CDR3 DNA: TGTGCCACCAGCAGAGATCCCGGGTCAGATACGCAGTATTTT.